The 10 T cell receptor beta chains below come from one sample, sequenced in a study of T-cell reconstitution after alpha-beta-depleted transplantation in children. Unique molecular identifiers were incorporated into the prepared TCRbeta library. TCRdb re-called the PCR reads through MiXCR, storing one row per CDR3 protein. The sample contains some 240,000 distinct CDR3 sequences, approximately 9.8% of which appear only once. Sequenced material: PBMCs from the stem cell graft donor, taken from the stem cell graft. All receptors come from a human donor who donated a stem cell graft to a child with SCID.

The chain has TRBV12-3 or TRBV12-4 and TRBJ2-1; 8 bases fit TRBD1. Trimming removed 6 bases from V and 9 bases from J; junction bases left unmatched: 13. The CDR3 runs 15 residues. The CDR3 loop is CASSLRQGKEGEQFF. In nucleotides, the CDR3 is TGTGCCAGCAGCCTCAGACAGGGGAAAGAGGGTGAGCAGTTCTTC.

This clonotype was detected ten times or more. V gene TRBV5-1 combines with J gene TRBJ2-7, with D possibly being TRBD1 (6 bases). The CDR3 runs to 14 residues. The germline V and J ends were trimmed by 1 base and 5 bases, with 13 bases remaining between them. Germline CDR1 is SGHRS and CDR2 is YFSETQ. Here the CDR3 reads CASSLTGSFDEQYF. In nucleotides, the CDR3 is TGCGCCAGCAGCTTGACAGGGAGCTTTGACGAGCAGTACTTC.

In its sample, this clonotype was seen many times. The chain couples TRBV5-5 to TRBJ2-1, with 7 positions matching TRBD2. Unmatched junction bases numbered 8, after V lost 4 bases and J lost 13 bases. Germline lookup yields CDR1 SGHKS and CDR2 YYEKEE (reference sequence). The CDR3 has 12 amino acids. The CDR3 protein is CASSPRGEIQFF. DNA for the CDR3: TGTGCCAGCAGCCCTCGGGGGGAAATACAGTTCTTC.

This sequence joins TRBV5-1 and TRBJ2-3; D may match TRBD1 or TRBD2 (6 bases each). The germline V and J ends were trimmed by 0 bases and 4 bases, with 18 bases remaining between them. The germline CDR1 and CDR2 sequences are SGHRS and YFSETQ. There are 17 residues in the CDR3. The CDR3 loop reads CASSLGLGGLGADTQYF. CDR3 DNA: TGCGCCAGCAGCTTGGGTTTGGGGGGCCTAGGGGCAGATACGCAGTATTTT.

This clonotype was recorded at least ten times. V usage is TRBV9 and J usage is TRBJ2-1, with a tentative D call TRBD2 (5 bases). The CDR3 sequence is 12 residues long. Trimming left V 4 bases short and J 9 bases short, with 11 bases between. Germline CDR1 reads SGDLS; CDR2 reads YYNGEE. The CDR3 loop reads CASSIDYGEQFF. For the CDR3, the DNA is TGTGCCAGCAGCATAGACTACGGTGAGCAGTTCTTC.

In its sample, this clonotype was seen many times. The chain carries TRBV7-8 and TRBJ2-1; the D gene is possibly TRBD1 (6 bases). Looked up from germline, CDR1 is SGHVS and CDR2 is FQNEAQ. CDR3 length: 14 amino acids. Trimming cost V 5 bases and J 7 bases, with 15 bases left between them. The CDR3 DNA sequence: TGTGCCAGCAGCCCGGGACACCAGGAGAATGAGCAGTTCTTC. Translation: CASSPGHQENEQFF. Full variable domain (rest looked up from reference TRBV7-8 and TRBJ2-1): GAGVSQSPRYKVAKRGQDVALRCDPISGHVSLFWYQQALGQGPEFLTYFQNEAQLDKSGLPSDRFFAERPEGSVSTLKIQRTQQEDSAVYLCASSPGHQENEQFFGPGTRLTVL.

This clonotype was recorded many times. The rearrangement links TRBV5-1 to TRBJ2-1; 15 bases map to TRBD2. Looked up from germline, CDR1 is SGHRS and CDR2 is YFSETQ. The CDR3 spans 15 residues. Losses at the gene ends were 4 bases for V and 6 bases for J; bases not matched to a gene: 2. The CDR3 region is CASSRTSGGVNEQFF. The CDR3 bases are TGCGCCAGCAGCCGGACTAGCGGGGGGGTCAATGAGCAGTTCTTC.

This clonotype showed up many times. Written as DNA, the CDR3 is TGTGCCAGCAGTGATGTCACCGGGGAGCTGTTTTTT. This translates into CASSDVTGELFF. The chain employs TRBV6-1 and TRBJ2-2; D gene ambiguous. Germline V gene lookup returns CDR1 MNHNS and CDR2 SASEGT. This CDR3 is built from 12 residues. Deletions cut 3 bases from V and 4 bases from J, with 3 bases between.

This clonotype has a count of ten or more. The chain employs TRBV28 and TRBJ1-1; perhaps TRBD1 as D (6 bases). Germline V gene sequence: CDR1 MDHEN, CDR2 SYDVKM. The CDR3 runs to 16 residues. The V gene lost 4 bases and the J gene lost 0 bases, with 15 bases spanning the gap. This CDR3 reads CASSSGGAAMNTEAFF. The CDR3 region has the DNA TGTGCCAGCAGTTCGGGGGGCGCGGCTATGAACACTGAAGCTTTCTTT.

This clonotype was recorded many times. This rearrangement joins TRBV20-1 to TRBJ2-1; 9 bases align to TRBD2. CDR1 and CDR2 from the germline V gene are DFQATT and SNEGSKA (reference sequence). V shed 3 bases, J shed 4 bases, and the junction held 10 bases outside the gene matches. The CDR3 spans 16 residues. The CDR3 bases are TGCAGTGCTAGTCAACTGTCTAGCGGGGAGTACAATGAGCAGTTCTTC. Its translation: CSASQLSSGEYNEQFF.